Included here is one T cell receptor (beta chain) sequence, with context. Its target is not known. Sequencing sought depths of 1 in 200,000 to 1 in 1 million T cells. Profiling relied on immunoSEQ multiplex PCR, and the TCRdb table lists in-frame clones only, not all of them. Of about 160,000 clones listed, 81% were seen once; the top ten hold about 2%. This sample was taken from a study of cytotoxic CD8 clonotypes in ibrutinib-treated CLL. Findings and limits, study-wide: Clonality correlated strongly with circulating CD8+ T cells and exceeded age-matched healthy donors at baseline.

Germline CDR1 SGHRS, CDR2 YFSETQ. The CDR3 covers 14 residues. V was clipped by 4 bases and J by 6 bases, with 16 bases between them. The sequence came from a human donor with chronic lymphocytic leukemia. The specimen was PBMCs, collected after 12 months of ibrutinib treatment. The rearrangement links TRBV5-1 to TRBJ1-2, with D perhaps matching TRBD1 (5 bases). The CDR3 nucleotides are TGCGCCAGCAGCCAAGACAGATCAGGGAATGGCTACACCTTC. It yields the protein CASSQDRSGNGYTF. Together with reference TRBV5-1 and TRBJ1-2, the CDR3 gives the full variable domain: KAGVTQTPRYLIKTRGQQVTLSCSPISGHRSVSWYQQTPGQGLQFLFEYFSETQRNKGNFPGRFSGRQFSNSRSEMNVSTLELGDSALYLCASSQDRSGNGYTFGSGTRLTVV.